This T cell receptor (beta chain) is from a study of blood T cell repertoires in COVID-19. This table comes from immunoSEQ multiplex PCR, and its TCRdb copy is limited to in-frame clones, with some not included. The table records 360,000 or so clones, about 88% of them present only once. The table lists this clone with a count of one. The CDR3 is made up of 14 amino acids. Germline V gene lookup returns CDR1 SQVTM and CDR2 ANQGSEA. V shed 4 bases and J 2 bases; nucleotides not matched to a gene: 4. Participants spanned ages roughly 18 to 90 years and resided in about 25 US areas. Exposed enrollees encountered a COVID-19 case at some point within 2 weeks before study entry.

Sequencing was carried out using PBMCs or T cells enriched from blood (not recorded which). The TCR sequence derives from a woman aged 25 to 45 who had been exposed to COVID-19. The chain combines TRBV29-1 with TRBJ2-7; 11 positions agree with TRBD2. CDR3 sequence reads: CSVGGLADTYEQYF. DNA of the CDR3: TGCAGCGTTGGGGGACTAGCGGATACCTACGAGCAGTACTTC.